A single sample is the source of the 13 T cell receptor beta chains below, sequenced in a study of post-analysis software for immune sequencing data. Whole-study findings and limits: Elevated frequency relative to controls characterized about 5 TRBV segments in patients, TRBV5-6, TRBV5-1 and TRBV20-1 among them.

Carried by the TCR beta cDNA libraries were unique molecular identifiers. A single record per CDR3 protein comes from TCRdb applying MiXCR to the PCR reads. Of fewer than 850,000 distinct CDR3 sequences in the sample, approximately 30% were seen once. Their recognized antigens are unknown. Sequenced: blood. The receptors shown here come from a girl between 10 and 17 years old with multiple sclerosis.

The CDR3: CASGLLREAFF. The CDR3, as DNA: TGTGCTAGTGGTTTGCTGCGTGAAGCTTTCTTT. The V and J genes are TRBV12-5 and TRBJ1-1; D not resolved. This CDR3 is built from 11 residues. V lost 2 bases to trimming and J lost 7 bases, with 5 bases between them. Per the germline V gene, CDR1 is LGHNT and CDR2 is FRNRAP. The full variable domain, with the rest looked up from reference TRBV12-5 and TRBJ1-1, is DARVTQTPRHKVTEMGQEVTMRCQPILGHNTVFWYRQTMMQGLELLAYFRNRAPLDDSGMPKDRFSAEMPDATLATLKIQPSEPRDSAVYFCASGLLREAFFGQGTRLTVV.

This clonotype was recorded a few times. The chain has TRBV10-3 and TRBJ2-3, with 8 positions matching TRBD2. After removal of 0 bases from V and 9 bases from J, the junction contained 8 bases not matched to a gene. The CDR3 is made up of 15 amino acids. Germline loops: CDR1 ENHRY, CDR2 SYGVKD. DNA of the CDR3: TGTGCCATCAGTGAGTCGACGGGAGGGCCTTACACGCAGTATTTT. It yields the protein CAISESTGGPYTQYF.

This clonotype was observed a few times. The V gene is TRBV20-1, the J gene TRBJ2-1, with 9 bases aligning to TRBD1. Unmatched junction bases numbered 6, after V lost 3 bases and J lost 0 bases. Germline assignment: CDR1 DFQATT and CDR2 SNEGSKA (reference sequence). CDR3 length equals 16 residues. CDR3 coding DNA: TGCAGTGCTAGCGACAGGGGGGGGAGCTCCTACAATGAGCAGTTCTTC. Translating gives CSASDRGGSSYNEQFF.

This clonotype was observed a few times. V gene TRBV10-2 combines with J gene TRBJ2-3; TRBD2 matches 10 bases. The germline V gene encodes CDR1 WSHSY and CDR2 SAAADI. This CDR3 spans 15 amino acids. V shed 6 bases, J shed 4 bases, and the junction held 7 bases outside the gene matches. The CDR3 region is CASRPGTSVPDTQYF. CDR3 sequence (DNA): TGCGCCAGCAGGCCCGGGACTAGCGTCCCAGATACGCAGTATTTT.

Comments on this clonotype: Because it lacks the conserved phenylalanine or tryptophan at the end, this CDR3 is likely a read error. The V and J genes are TRBV28 and TRBJ2-5; TRBD1 matches 9 bases. J was trimmed by 11 bases and V by 2 bases; bases with no gene match: 6. The CDR3 length is 13 residues. CDR1 and CDR2 from the germline V gene are MDHEN and SYDVKM. CDR3: CASSLADRGSQYC. The CDR3 DNA reads TGTGCCAGCAGTTTAGCGGACAGGGGTTCTCAGTACTGC.

Comments on this clonotype: A read error is possible here, since a much larger clone lies one base away. V usage is TRBV7-2 and J usage is TRBJ2-7, with 7 positions matching TRBD1. V was pared by 4 bases and J by 3 bases, with 9 bases of the junction left unmatched. The V gene's germline CDR1 is SGHTA and CDR2 FQGNSA. The CDR3 is 15 amino acids. Here the CDR3 reads CASSSPGQAGYEQYF. CDR3 sequence (DNA): TGTGCCAGCAGCTCCCCCGGACAGGCCGGCTACGAGCAGTACTTC.

The chain combines TRBV4-3 with TRBJ2-5; D ambiguous. The closer fit of TRBJ2-7 to the DNA end suggests the J call may be wrong. Per the germline V gene, CDR1 is LGHNA and CDR2 is YSLEER. The CDR3 has 13 residues. CDR3 DNA sequence: TGCGCCAGCAGTCCGGGCCCTTCGTTCGAGCAGTACTTC. It specifies CASSPGPSFEQYF.

This clonotype was observed a few times. V gene TRBV20-1 combines with J gene TRBJ1-4; D uncertain. CDR3 length: 14 amino acids. The germline gives CDR1 DFQATT, CDR2 SNEGSKA (reference sequence). The chain's CDR3 is CSPQRGSLNEKLFF. The CDR3, as DNA: TGCAGCCCCCAGCGGGGAAGTCTTAATGAAAAACTGTTTTTT.

This clonotype was seen repeatedly, ten times or more. The rearrangement links TRBV29-1 to TRBJ2-5, with a tentative D call TRBD2 (6 bases). The V end lost 2 bases, the J end lost 5 bases, and 24 bases lay between the germline ends. CDR1 is SQVTM and CDR2 is ANQGSEA in the germline V gene. The CDR3 runs to 17 residues. CDR3 nucleotides: TGCAGCGTTGAACCAGGGAGGCGTCGCGGGTTGAAGGAGACCCAGTACTTC. Protein product: CSVEPGRRRGLKETQYF.

This clonotype was picked up many times. The CDR3 sequence is CASSVGSVNTEAFF. The CDR3 DNA is TGTGCCAGCAGCGTAGGTTCCGTGAACACTGAAGCTTTCTTT. The chain recombines TRBV9 with TRBJ1-1; no clear D gene. This CDR3 is 14 amino acids long. From germline, CDR1 is SGDLS and CDR2 YYNGEE. V lost 0 bases and J lost 0, with 6 bases in between.

The V gene is TRBV2, the J gene TRBJ1-4; maybe TRBD1 (5 bases). Germline V gives CDR1 SNHLY, CDR2 FYNNEI. Deletions cut 7 bases from V and 7 bases from J, with 16 bases between. This CDR3 is 14 amino acids long. The CDR3 reads CASNDRGESEKLFF. Written as DNA, the CDR3 is TGTGCCAGCAATGACAGAGGAGAGAGTGAAAAACTGTTTTTT.

The V call is TRBV20-1, the J call TRBJ2-3; D unresolved. Germline V lookup: CDR1 DFQATT, CDR2 SNEGSKA (reference sequence). The CDR3 covers 10 residues. V lost 6 bases and J 7 bases, leaving 8 bases between the germline ends. CDR3 protein: CSARVNTQYF. CDR3 DNA sequence: TGCAGTGCAAGGGTTAATACGCAGTATTTT.

With respect to this clonotype: One base away lies a much larger clone, so this may be a sequencing read error. The chain joins TRBV20-1 to TRBJ2-5; the D gene could be TRBD1 or TRBD2 (5 bases each). Germline V gene sequence: CDR1 DFQATT, CDR2 SNEGSKA (reference sequence). V was shortened by 0 bases and J by 11 bases, with 22 bases between the two germline ends. CDR3 length: 15 residues. Here the CDR3 DNA reads TGCAGTGCTAGAGATGCGAGAGGGGTCAGTTGGGAGCAGTACTTC. Encoded protein: CSARDARGVSWEQYF.